Listed here are 12 T cell receptor beta chains from one sample, sequenced in a study of regulatory and conventional T cells in breast cancer. Each CDR3 protein gets one entry after TCRdb re-called the PCR reads with MiXCR. The sample lists about 9,600 distinct CDR3 sequences, approximately 30% occurring once. The sequencing sample was made of conventional T cells from blood. Receptor source: a male donor in good health.

Concerning this clonotype: The junction departs from germline at one end; a sequencing error may be responsible. CDR3 region: CAGSPGGPGNTIYF. CDR3 sequence (DNA): TGCGCCGGCAGCCCGGGGGGCCCTGGAAACACCATATATTTT. The genes are TRBV5-1 and TRBJ1-3; D is perhaps TRBD1 (6 bases). Germline CDR1 is SGHRS and CDR2 is YFSETQ. The CDR3 extends over 14 amino acids. Together with reference TRBV5-1 and TRBJ1-3, the CDR3 gives the full variable domain: KAGVTQTPRYLIKTRGQQVTLSCSPISGHRSVSWYQQTPGQGLQFLFEYFSETQRNKGNFPGRFSGRQFSNSRSEMNVSTLELGDSALYLCAGSPGGPGNTIYFGEGSWLTVV.

The rearrangement uses TRBV5-1 and TRBJ2-3; maybe TRBD1 (7 bases). Germline loops: CDR1 SGHRS, CDR2 YFSETQ. V lost 4 bases to trimming and J lost 0 bases, with 9 bases between them. The CDR3 length is 14 residues. CDR3 residues: CASSAGQSTDTQYF. The CDR3 DNA reads as TGCGCCAGCAGCGCGGGACAGAGCACAGATACGCAGTATTTT. The full variable domain, its missing parts supplied by reference TRBV5-1 and TRBJ2-3, is KAGVTQTPRYLIKTRGQQVTLSCSPISGHRSVSWYQQTPGQGLQFLFEYFSETQRNKGNFPGRFSGRQFSNSRSEMNVSTLELGDSALYLCASSAGQSTDTQYFGPGTRLTVL.

The V gene is TRBV12-3 or TRBV12-4, the J gene TRBJ1-2; D is undetermined. The CDR3 has 14 residues. V shed 3 bases and J shed 5 bases, with 13 bases lying between them. This CDR3 is CASSLAQAVYGYTF. CDR3 DNA sequence: TGTGCCAGCAGTTTGGCGCAGGCTGTATATGGCTACACCTTC.

This clonotype was counted a few times. The CDR3 coding sequence is TGTGCCAGCAGCCAAGTCGCAGGAAAGCTCTCCTATAATTCACCCCTCCACTTT. Protein: CASSQVAGKLSYNSPLHF. This sequence joins TRBV4-2 and TRBJ1-6; D is unresolved. The V end lost 1 base, the J end lost 0 bases, and 13 bases lay between the germline ends. The CDR3 spans 18 residues. Germline V CDR1 and CDR2: LGHNA, YNFKEQ.

This clonotype is medium-sized by share. This chain's CDR3 is CASSLGSSYEQYF. The DNA for the CDR3 is TGTGCCAGCAGTTTAGGGAGCTCCTACGAGCAGTACTTC. The chain combines TRBV12-3 or TRBV12-4 with TRBJ2-7; D ambiguous. With 1 base removed from V and 0 bases from J, the gap between germline ends came to 4 bases. This CDR3 has 13 residues.

V is TRBV3-1 and J is TRBJ1-1; TRBD1 might be the D (5 bases). The germline V and J ends were trimmed by 3 bases and 5 bases, with 13 bases remaining between them. The CDR3 runs 14 residues. The germline gives CDR1 LGHDT, CDR2 YNNKEL (reference sequence). The CDR3 DNA sequence: TGTGCCAGCAGCCACGAGCCCAAGGGGACTGAAGCTTTCTTT. Translated: CASSHEPKGTEAFF.

This clonotype was seen more than once but under ten times. This chain's CDR3 is CASSWYRGRDKTQYF. CDR3 in DNA: TGTGCCAGCAGTTGGTACAGGGGGCGCGACAAGACCCAGTACTTC. The J gene is TRBJ2-5, the V gene TRBV12-3 or TRBV12-4; the match to TRBD1 covers 9 bases. The trim removed 4 bases at V and 6 bases at J, leaving 9 bases unmatched. The CDR3 spans 15 residues.

This sequence joins TRBV7-9 and TRBJ1-1; 12 bases fit TRBD1. Trimming took 3 bases from V and 3 from J; bases not matched to a gene: 8. The CDR3 has 17 amino acids. Germline-derived CDR1 and CDR2 are SEHNR and FQNEAQ (reference sequence). Here the CDR3 reads CASSFEGQGAWDTEAFF. CDR3 DNA: TGTGCCAGCAGCTTCGAGGGACAGGGGGCGTGGGACACTGAAGCTTTCTTT.

This clonotype is medium-sized in the sample. The gene calls are TRBV20-1 and TRBJ2-7; perhaps TRBD2 as D (6 bases). V gave up 6 bases and J gave up 3 bases, with 18 bases separating them. The CDR3 has 14 residues. Germline CDR1 reads DFQATT; CDR2 reads SNEGSKA (reference sequence). The CDR3 region is CSALAAGSGYEQYF. CDR3 DNA sequence: TGCAGTGCCTTAGCGGCAGGGTCCGGCTACGAGCAGTACTTC.

The gene calls are TRBV10-3 and TRBJ2-5; the D gene is possibly TRBD2 (5 bases). The V end lost 11 bases, the J end lost 5 bases, and 27 bases lay between the germline ends. The CDR3 has 16 amino acids. Germline V gene sequence: CDR1 ENHRY, CDR2 SYGVKD. The CDR3 reads CAVAPGKSKSGETQYF. CDR3 coding DNA: TGTGCCGTCGCACCGGGAAAGAGTAAAAGTGGGGAGACCCAGTACTTC.

The chain is built from TRBV6-5 and TRBJ1-2, with D possibly matching TRBD1 (5 bases). Germline assignment: CDR1 MNHEY and CDR2 SVGAGI. V dropped 5 bases and J dropped 8 bases, with 21 bases sitting between them. CDR3 size: 15 residues. The CDR3 sequence is CASSPLGSRAGGYTF. The CDR3 DNA follows: TGTGCCAGCAGTCCCCTTGGGAGCAGGGCGGGGGGCTACACCTTC.

This clonotype was picked up many times. The chain employs TRBV5-1 and TRBJ2-7; 7 bases line up with TRBD1. After removal of 7 bases from V and 1 base from J, the junction contained 2 bases not matched to a gene. From germline, CDR1 is SGHRS and CDR2 YFSETQ. This CDR3 spans 12 amino acids. The DNA of the CDR3 is TGCGCCAGCGGGGACAGTTCCTACGAGCAGTACTTC. Its translation: CASGDSSYEQYF.